This entry is about one T cell receptor beta chain. The sample is drawn from a study of cytomegalovirus exposure and HLA in healthy donors. The germline V gene has CDR1 MNHEY and CDR2 SVGAGI. The CDR3 sequence is 13 residues long. J gave up 8 bases and V 6 bases, and 5 bases lay outside the gene matches. 60 Vbeta and 13 Jbeta primers were used in PCR. TCRdb's copy holds only in-frame clones and misses some; the assay was immunoSEQ multiplex PCR. Here the sample spans 70,000 to 90,000 clones, about 60% being singletons. The TCR comes from a woman aged 35 to 49 in good health and CMV-seropositive. V and J are TRBV6-5 and TRBJ2-1; the match to TRBD1 covers 9 bases. The sequenced material came from PBMCs. CDR3 sequence reads: CASSGTGLHEQFF. CDR3 nucleotide sequence: TGTGCCAGCAGCGGGACAGGGCTCCATGAGCAGTTCTTC.